These 14 T cell receptor beta chains share one sample of origin, sequenced in a study of early T cells in non-severe SARS-CoV-2 infection. TCRdb re-called the 5' RACE reads through MiXCR, storing one row per CDR3 protein. Of about 60,000 distinct CDR3 sequences listed, more than 8.5% are singletons. Specimen: whole blood. The receptors come from an adult who was a healthcare worker with PCR-confirmed SARS-CoV-2 infection or an uninfected control (not recorded which).

In its sample, this clonotype was seen many times. This chain connects TRBV3-1 to TRBJ1-6; D gene ambiguous. The ends were cut back, 3 bases at V and 6 bases at J, with 12 bases in the middle. Per germline, CDR1 LGHDT and CDR2 YNNKEL (reference sequence). The CDR3 runs 15 residues. The CDR3 region has the DNA TGTGCCAGCAGCCAGGTGGGTGGAAGTAATTCACCCCTCCACTTT. It yields the protein CASSQVGGSNSPLHF.

At least ten counts were recorded for this clonotype. V gene TRBV2 combines with J gene TRBJ2-3; the match to TRBD2 covers 8 bases. The germline V gene encodes CDR1 SNHLY and CDR2 FYNNEI. This CDR3 has 16 residues. The V gene end was trimmed by 5 bases and the J gene end by 2 bases; junction bases not matched to a gene: 9. The DNA for the CDR3 is TGTGCCAGCAGTCAGACTAGCGCGACGGCCACAGATACGCAGTATTTT. Its translation: CASSQTSATATDTQYF.

The chain uses TRBV28 and TRBJ2-7; 7 nucleotides align to TRBD2. The CDR3 consists of 14 residues. CDR1 is MDHEN and CDR2 is SYDVKM in the germline V gene. The trim removed 7 bases at V and 5 bases at J, leaving 11 bases unmatched. CDR3 in amino acids: CASTVLAGADEQYF. The DNA of the CDR3 is TGTGCCAGCACTGTACTGGCGGGAGCGGACGAGCAGTACTTC.

This CDR3 reads CSVGGAGRTDTQYF. Written as DNA, the CDR3 is TGCAGCGTTGGTGGTGCGGGCCGCACAGATACGCAGTATTTT. This chain joins TRBV29-1 and TRBJ2-3; tentative D call: TRBD2 (5 bases). The germline V and J ends were trimmed by 4 bases and 1 base, with 12 bases remaining between them. The germline gives CDR1 SQVTM, CDR2 ANQGSEA. CDR3 size: 14 residues.

This clonotype was picked up many times. The V call is TRBV28, the J call TRBJ2-2; the match to TRBD2 covers 12 bases. The CDR3 length is 19 residues. V lost 3 bases to trimming and J lost 1 base; unmatched junction nucleotides: 9. Germline V CDR1 and CDR2: MDHEN, SYDVKM. In DNA form, the CDR3 reads TGTGCCAGCAGTTTTATGGGGACTAGCGGGCCCAGGAACACCGGGGAGCTGTTTTTT. This translates into CASSFMGTSGPRNTGELFF.

This clonotype has a handful of counts. The gene calls are TRBV20-1 and TRBJ2-3; D is uncertain. CDR3 length: 11 residues. In germline, CDR1 is DFQATT, CDR2 SNEGSKA (reference sequence). The V end lost 5 bases, the J end lost 2 bases, and 5 bases lay between the germline ends. For the CDR3, the DNA is TGCAGTGCTTCCTTCACAGATACGCAGTATTTT. Amino acid sequence: CSASFTDTQYF.

In this sample, this clonotype turned up many times. This chain uses TRBV6-5 with TRBJ2-2, with D tentatively TRBD2 (5 bases). The V and J ends lost 6 bases and 6 bases respectively, with 11 bases between them. This CDR3 spans 13 amino acids. Germline V gives CDR1 MNHEY, CDR2 SVGAGI. CDR3 loop: CASRGVSAGELFF. The CDR3 DNA reads TGTGCCAGCAGGGGAGTTTCCGCCGGGGAGCTGTTTTTT.

The rearrangement links TRBV7-2 to TRBJ1-1, with D tentatively TRBD1 (5 bases). Trimming left V 7 bases short and J 1 base short, with 13 bases between. The CDR3 runs to 14 residues. Germline V lookup: CDR1 SGHTA, CDR2 FQGNSA. In DNA, the CDR3 is TGTGCCAGCAAGTCAGCCAGGGAGAACACTGAAGCTTTCTTT. This translates into CASKSARENTEAFF.

This clonotype was seen once. The rearrangement joins TRBV5-1 to TRBJ2-1, with 7 bases that match TRBD2. V was pared by 2 bases and J by 5 bases, with 7 bases of the junction left unmatched. The CDR3 is made up of 15 amino acids. The germline gives CDR1 SGHRS, CDR2 YFSETQ. The CDR3 DNA reads as TGCGCCAGCAGCTTTATGTTAGCGGGTGACAATGAGCAGTTCTTC. It specifies CASSFMLAGDNEQFF.

This clonotype was counted only a few times. This rearrangement joins TRBV2 to TRBJ1-5, with TRBD1 matching over 9 bases. Unmatched junction bases numbered 3, after V lost 4 bases and J lost 2 bases. The CDR3 has 15 amino acids. CDR1 is SNHLY and CDR2 is FYNNEI in the germline V gene. CDR3 bases: TGTGCCAGCAGTGCGGACAGGGGTGGCAATCAGCCCCAGCATTTT. Its protein is CASSADRGGNQPQHF.

This clonotype showed up just a few times. V usage is TRBV28 and J usage is TRBJ2-7; TRBD1 aligns across 10 bases. V lost 4 bases, J lost 5 bases, and 2 bases stayed unmatched. Germline V lookup: CDR1 MDHEN, CDR2 SYDVKM. The CDR3 consists of 13 residues. CDR3 bases: TGTGCCAGCAGTTCGACAGGGGGCCACGAGCAGTACTTC. Residues: CASSSTGGHEQYF.

This clonotype was seen ten or more times. V is TRBV9 and J is TRBJ1-2; D gene uncertain. With 3 bases removed from V and 0 bases from J, the gap between germline ends came to 12 bases. Looked up from germline, CDR1 is SGDLS and CDR2 is YYNGEE. This CDR3 contains 15 residues. The CDR3 region is CASSESLRPNYGYTF. CDR3 nucleotide sequence: TGTGCCAGCAGCGAAAGTCTGCGTCCTAACTATGGCTACACCTTC.

This clonotype was seen at least ten times. CDR3 sequence: CASSERLDTQYF. The CDR3 nucleotides are TGTGCCAGCAGTGAGCGACTTGATACGCAGTATTTT. The chain links TRBV6-6 to TRBJ2-3; D gene uncertain. Germline V CDR1 and CDR2: MNHNY, SVGAGI (reference sequence). V lost 5 bases and J lost 6, with 9 bases in between. The CDR3 sequence is 12 residues long.

This clonotype was recorded at least ten times. The chain has TRBV7-2 and TRBJ2-2; D is possibly TRBD1 (5 bases). Germline lookup yields CDR1 SGHTA and CDR2 FQGNSA. The CDR3 is 17 residues long. V lost 2 bases to trimming and J lost 0 bases, with 13 bases between them. The CDR3 DNA reads as TGTGCCAGCAGCTTAATACATGTGACAGCGAACACCGGGGAGCTGTTTTTT. Protein product: CASSLIHVTANTGELFF.